Sequencing of this TCR beta chain was carried out in a study of prognosis after radiotherapy for stage I lung cancer. Study summary: Enrolled patients had stage I non-small cell lung cancer and entered the cohort between 2018 and 2019.

None of the patients had undergone chemotherapy or radiotherapy beforehand or had any other malignancy, and each showed node-negative status on CT and PET/CT. Peripheral blood, in approximately 6.3-milliliter volumes, was drawn at each of two time points. From genomic DNA, TCR beta CDR3 was amplified by two-round multiplex PCR. Primers specific to each TRBV and TRBJ gene drove first-round PCR. It was universal primers that the second PCR round used. In TCRdb, the multiplex PCR reads were re-called with MiXCR into one record per CDR3 protein. The sample yields about 26,000 distinct CDR3 sequences, roughly two fifths seen once. The V and J ends lost 3 bases and 7 bases respectively, with 9 bases between them. Per the germline V gene, CDR1 is MNHEY and CDR2 is SMNVEV (reference sequence). The CDR3 contains 12 residues. This clonotype was seen ten or more times.

The rearrangement uses TRBV27 and TRBJ1-2, with TRBD1 as a possible D gene (6 bases). This TCR came from a donor over 45 with non-small cell lung cancer. The specimen comprised PBMCs, sampled before or after stereotactic body radiation therapy (not recorded which). The CDR3 protein is CASSLKGVGYTF. CDR3 DNA sequence: TGTGCCAGCAGTTTGAAGGGGGTTGGCTACACCTTC.